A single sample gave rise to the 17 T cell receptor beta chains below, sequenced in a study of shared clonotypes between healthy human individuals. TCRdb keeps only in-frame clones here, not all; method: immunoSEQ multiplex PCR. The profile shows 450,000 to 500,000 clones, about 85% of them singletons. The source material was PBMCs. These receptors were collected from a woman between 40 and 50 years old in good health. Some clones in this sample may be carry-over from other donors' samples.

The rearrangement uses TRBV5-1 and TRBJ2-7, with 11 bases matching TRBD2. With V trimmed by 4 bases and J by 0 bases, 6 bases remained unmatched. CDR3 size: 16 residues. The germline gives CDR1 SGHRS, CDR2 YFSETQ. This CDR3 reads CASSPTGTSGSYEQYF. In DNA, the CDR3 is TGCGCCAGCAGCCCCACCGGGACTAGCGGCTCCTACGAGCAGTACTTC.

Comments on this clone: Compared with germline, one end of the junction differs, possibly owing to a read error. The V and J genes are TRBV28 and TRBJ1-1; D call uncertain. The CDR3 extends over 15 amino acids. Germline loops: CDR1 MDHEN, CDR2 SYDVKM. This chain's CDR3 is CDSNPGDLWDTEAFF. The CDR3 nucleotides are TGTGACAGCAATCCGGGAGACTTGTGGGACACTGAAGCTTTCTTT.

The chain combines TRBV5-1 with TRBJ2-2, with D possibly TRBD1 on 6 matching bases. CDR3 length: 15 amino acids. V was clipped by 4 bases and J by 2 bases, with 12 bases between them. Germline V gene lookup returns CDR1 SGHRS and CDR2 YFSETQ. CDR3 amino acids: CASSTGQINTGELFF. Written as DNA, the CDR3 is TGCGCCAGCAGCACAGGACAGATAAACACCGGGGAGCTGTTTTTT.

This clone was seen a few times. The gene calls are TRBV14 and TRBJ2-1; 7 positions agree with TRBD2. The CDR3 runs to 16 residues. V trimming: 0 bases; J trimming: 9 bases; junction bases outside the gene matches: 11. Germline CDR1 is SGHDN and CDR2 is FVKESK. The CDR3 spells CASSQEGGVPIGEQFF. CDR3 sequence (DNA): TGTGCCAGCAGCCAAGAGGGGGGGGTCCCCATCGGTGAGCAGTTCTTC.

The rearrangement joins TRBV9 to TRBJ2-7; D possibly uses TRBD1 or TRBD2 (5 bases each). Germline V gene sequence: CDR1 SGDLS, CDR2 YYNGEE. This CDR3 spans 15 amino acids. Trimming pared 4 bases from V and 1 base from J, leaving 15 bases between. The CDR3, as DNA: TGTGCCAGCAGCCCCCGGGGCAGCGCGTCCTACGAGCAGTACTTC. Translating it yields CASSPRGSASYEQYF.

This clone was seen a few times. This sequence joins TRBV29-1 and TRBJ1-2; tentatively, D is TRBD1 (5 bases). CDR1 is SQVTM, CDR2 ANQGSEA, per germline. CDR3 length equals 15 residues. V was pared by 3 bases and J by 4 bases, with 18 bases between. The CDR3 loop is CSVELGRGRIYGYTF. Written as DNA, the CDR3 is TGCAGCGTTGAGTTGGGGCGGGGGAGGATCTATGGCTACACCTTC.

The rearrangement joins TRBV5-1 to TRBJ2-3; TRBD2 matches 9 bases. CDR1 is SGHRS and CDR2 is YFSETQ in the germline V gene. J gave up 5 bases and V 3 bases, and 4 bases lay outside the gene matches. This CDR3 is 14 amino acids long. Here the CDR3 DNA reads TGCGCCAGCAGCTCTAGCGGGACAGAAGATACGCAGTATTTT. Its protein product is CASSSSGTEDTQYF.

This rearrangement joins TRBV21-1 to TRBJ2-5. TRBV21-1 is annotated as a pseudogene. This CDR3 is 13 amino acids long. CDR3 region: CASSIETKETQYF. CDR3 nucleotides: TGTGCCAGCAGCATTGAGACCAAAGAGACCCAGTACTTC.

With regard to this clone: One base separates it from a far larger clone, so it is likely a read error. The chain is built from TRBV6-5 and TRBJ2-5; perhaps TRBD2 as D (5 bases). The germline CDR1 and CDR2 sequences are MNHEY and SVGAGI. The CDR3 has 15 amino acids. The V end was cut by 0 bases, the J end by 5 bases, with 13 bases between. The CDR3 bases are TGTGCCAGCAGTTACTCTTTAGGCCGCGGGGAGACCCAGTACTTC. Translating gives CASSYSLGRGETQYF.

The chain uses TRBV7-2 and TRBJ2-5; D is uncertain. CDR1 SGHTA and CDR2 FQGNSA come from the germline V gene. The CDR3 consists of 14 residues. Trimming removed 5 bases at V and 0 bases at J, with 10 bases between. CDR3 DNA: TGTGCCAGCAGCGCTTACGGGTACCAAGAGACCCAGTACTTC. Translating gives CASSAYGYQETQYF.

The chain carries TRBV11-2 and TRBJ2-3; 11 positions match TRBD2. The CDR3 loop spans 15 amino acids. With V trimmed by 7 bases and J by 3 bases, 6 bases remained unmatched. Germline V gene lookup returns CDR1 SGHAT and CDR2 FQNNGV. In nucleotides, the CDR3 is TGTGCCAGCACCGATGGACTAGCGGGTACAGATACGCAGTATTTT. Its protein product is CASTDGLAGTDTQYF.

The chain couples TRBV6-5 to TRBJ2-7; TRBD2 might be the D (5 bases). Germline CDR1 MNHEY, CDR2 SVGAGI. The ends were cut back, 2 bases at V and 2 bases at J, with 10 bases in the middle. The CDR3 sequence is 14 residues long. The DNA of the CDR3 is TGTGCCAGCAGTTACGGCAGAGCGGCCTACGAGCAGTACTTC. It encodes CASSYGRAAYEQYF.

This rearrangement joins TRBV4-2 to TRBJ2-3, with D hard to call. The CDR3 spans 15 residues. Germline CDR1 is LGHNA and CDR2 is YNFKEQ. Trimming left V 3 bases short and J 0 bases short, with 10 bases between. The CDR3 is CASSQQETSTDTQYF. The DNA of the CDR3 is TGTGCCAGCAGCCAGCAAGAGACTAGCACAGATACGCAGTATTTT.

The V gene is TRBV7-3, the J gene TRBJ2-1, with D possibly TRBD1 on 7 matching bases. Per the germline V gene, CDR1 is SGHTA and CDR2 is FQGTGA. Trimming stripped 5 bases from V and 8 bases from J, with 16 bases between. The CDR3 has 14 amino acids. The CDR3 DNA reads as TGTGCCAGCAGCCCAAGGCCAGGGGGGTATGAGCAGTTCTTC. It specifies CASSPRPGGYEQFF.

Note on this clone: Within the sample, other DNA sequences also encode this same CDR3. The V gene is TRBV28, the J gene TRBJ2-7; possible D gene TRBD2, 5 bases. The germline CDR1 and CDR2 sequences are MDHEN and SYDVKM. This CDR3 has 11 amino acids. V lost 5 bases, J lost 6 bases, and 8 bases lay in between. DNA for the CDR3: TGTGCCAGCAGTCCCCGGGGCGAGCAGTACTTC. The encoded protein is CASSPRGEQYF.

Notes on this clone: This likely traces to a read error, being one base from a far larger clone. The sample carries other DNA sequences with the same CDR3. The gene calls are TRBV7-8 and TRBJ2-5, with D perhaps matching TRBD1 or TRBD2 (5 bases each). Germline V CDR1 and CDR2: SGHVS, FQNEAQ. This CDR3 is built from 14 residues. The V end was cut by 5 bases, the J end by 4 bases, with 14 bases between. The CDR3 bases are TGTGCCAGCAGCCCCGGTGGGGCGGGAGAGACCCAGTACTTC. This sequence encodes CASSPGGAGETQYF.

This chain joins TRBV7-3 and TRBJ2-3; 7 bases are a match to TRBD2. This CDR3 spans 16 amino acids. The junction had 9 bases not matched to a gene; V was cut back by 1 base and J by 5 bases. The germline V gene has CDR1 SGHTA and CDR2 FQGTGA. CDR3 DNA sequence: TGTGCCAGCAGCTTAAGTATGGGGGAGGGCCGAGATACGCAGTATTTT. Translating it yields CASSLSMGEGRDTQYF.